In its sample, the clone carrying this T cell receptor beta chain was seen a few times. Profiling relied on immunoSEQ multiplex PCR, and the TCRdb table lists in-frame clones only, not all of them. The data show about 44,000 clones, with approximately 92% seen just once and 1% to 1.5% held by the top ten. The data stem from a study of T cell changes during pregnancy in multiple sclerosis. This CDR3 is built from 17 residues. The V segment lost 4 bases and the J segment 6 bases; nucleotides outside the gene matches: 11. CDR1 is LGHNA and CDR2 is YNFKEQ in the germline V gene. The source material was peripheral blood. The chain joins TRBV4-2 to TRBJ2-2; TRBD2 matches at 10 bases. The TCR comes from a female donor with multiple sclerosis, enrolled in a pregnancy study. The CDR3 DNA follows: TGTGCCAGCAGCCGTCGGCTAGCGGGAGATAGGTCCGGGGAGCTGTTTTTT. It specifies CASSRRLAGDRSGELFF.